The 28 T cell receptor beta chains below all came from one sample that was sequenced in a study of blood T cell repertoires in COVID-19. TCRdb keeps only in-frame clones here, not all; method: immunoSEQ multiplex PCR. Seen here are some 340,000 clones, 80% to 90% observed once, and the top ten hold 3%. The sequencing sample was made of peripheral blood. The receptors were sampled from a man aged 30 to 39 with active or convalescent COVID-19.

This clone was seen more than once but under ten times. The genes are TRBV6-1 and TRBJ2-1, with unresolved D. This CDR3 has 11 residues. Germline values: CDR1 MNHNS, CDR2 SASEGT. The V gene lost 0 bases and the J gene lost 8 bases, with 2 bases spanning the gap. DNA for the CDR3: TGTGCCAGCAGTGAAGCCTATGAGCAGTTCTTC. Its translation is CASSEAYEQFF.

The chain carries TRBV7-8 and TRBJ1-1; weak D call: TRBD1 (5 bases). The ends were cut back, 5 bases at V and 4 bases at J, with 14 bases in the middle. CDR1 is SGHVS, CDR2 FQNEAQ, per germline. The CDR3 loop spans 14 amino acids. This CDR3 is CASSRDGGFTEAFF. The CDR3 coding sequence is TGTGCCAGCAGCCGAGACGGGGGGTTCACTGAAGCTTTCTTT.

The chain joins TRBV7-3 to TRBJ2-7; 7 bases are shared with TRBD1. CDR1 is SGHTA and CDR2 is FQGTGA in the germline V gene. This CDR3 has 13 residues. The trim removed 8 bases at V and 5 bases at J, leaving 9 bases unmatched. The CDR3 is CASSLTGADEQYF. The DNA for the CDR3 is TGTGCCAGCTCCCTTACAGGGGCGGACGAGCAGTACTTC.

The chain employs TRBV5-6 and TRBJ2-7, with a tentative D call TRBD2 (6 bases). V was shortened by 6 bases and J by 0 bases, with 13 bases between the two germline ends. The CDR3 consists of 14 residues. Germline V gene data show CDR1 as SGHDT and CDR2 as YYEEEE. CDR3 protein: CASTSLGSSYEQYF. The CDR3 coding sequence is TGTGCCAGCACCTCACTCGGGAGCTCCTACGAGCAGTACTTC.

The CDR3 DNA is TGTGCCAGCAGTGGTACAGGGGGGGGTTCACCCCTCCACTTT. Translation: CASSGTGGGSPLHF. This sequence joins TRBV25-1 and TRBJ1-6; the match to TRBD1 covers 8 bases. The CDR3 consists of 14 residues. The V and J ends lost 4 bases and 9 bases, in that order; junction bases with no gene match: 5. CDR1 is MGHDK and CDR2 is SYGVNS in the germline V gene.

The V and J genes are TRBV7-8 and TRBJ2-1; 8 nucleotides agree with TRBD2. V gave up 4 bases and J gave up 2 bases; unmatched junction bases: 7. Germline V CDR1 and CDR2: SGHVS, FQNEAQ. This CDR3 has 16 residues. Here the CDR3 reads CASSSIGGDTYNEQFF. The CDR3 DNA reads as TGTGCCAGCAGCTCCATCGGGGGGGACACCTACAATGAGCAGTTCTTC.

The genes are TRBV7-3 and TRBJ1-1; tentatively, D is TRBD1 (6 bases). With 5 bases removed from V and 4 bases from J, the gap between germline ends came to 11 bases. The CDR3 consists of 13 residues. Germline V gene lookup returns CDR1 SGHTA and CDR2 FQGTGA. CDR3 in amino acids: CASSLGQSTEAFF. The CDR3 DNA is TGTGCCAGCAGCCTCGGACAGAGCACTGAAGCTTTCTTT.

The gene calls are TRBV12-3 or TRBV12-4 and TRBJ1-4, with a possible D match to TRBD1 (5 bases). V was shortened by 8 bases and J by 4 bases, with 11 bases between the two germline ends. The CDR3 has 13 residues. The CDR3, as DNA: TGTGCCAGCGGGCTTCAGGGTAATGAAAAACTGTTTTTT. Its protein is CASGLQGNEKLFF.

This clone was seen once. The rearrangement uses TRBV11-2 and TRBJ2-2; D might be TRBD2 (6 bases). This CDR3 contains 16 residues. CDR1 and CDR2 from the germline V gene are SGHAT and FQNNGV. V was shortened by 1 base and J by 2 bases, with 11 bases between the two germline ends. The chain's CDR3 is CASSLGVAANTGELFF. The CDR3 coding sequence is TGTGCCAGCAGCTTAGGGGTAGCGGCAAACACCGGGGAGCTGTTTTTT.

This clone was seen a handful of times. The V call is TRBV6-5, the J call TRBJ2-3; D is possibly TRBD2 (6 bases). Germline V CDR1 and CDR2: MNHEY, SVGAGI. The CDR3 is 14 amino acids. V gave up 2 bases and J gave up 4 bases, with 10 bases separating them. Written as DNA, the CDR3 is TGTGCCAGCAGTTACCTAGGGAGGCCAGATACGCAGTATTTT. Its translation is CASSYLGRPDTQYF.

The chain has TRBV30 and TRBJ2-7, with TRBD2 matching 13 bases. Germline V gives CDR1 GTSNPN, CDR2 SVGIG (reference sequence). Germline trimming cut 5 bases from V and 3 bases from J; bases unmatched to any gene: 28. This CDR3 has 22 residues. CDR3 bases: TGTGCCTGGCGGCCGGGACAGGGGGGGGGACTAGCGGGAACTAAACACTTCTACGAGCAGTACTTC. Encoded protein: CAWRPGQGGGLAGTKHFYEQYF.

The CDR3, as DNA: TGCAGCGTCTCACAGGGGGCGAACAATCAGCCCCAGCATTTT. Amino acid sequence: CSVSQGANNQPQHF. The chain is built from TRBV29-1 and TRBJ1-5; 9 bases map to TRBD1. The CDR3 runs to 14 residues. Trimming at V came to 6 bases and at J to 3 bases, leaving 6 bases not matched to a gene. CDR1 and CDR2 (germline): SQVTM, ANQGSEA.

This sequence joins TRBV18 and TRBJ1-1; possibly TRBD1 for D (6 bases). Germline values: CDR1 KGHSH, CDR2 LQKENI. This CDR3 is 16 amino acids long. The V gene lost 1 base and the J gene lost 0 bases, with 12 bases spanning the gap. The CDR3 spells CASSPRWGGLNTEAFF. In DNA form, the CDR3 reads TGTGCCAGCTCACCACGGTGGGGGGGGCTGAACACTGAAGCTTTCTTT.

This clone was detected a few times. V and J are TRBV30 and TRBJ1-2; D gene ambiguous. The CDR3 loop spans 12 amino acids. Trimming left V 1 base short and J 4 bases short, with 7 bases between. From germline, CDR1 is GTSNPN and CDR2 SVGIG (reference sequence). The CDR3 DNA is TGTGCCTGGAGTGCCTACGCCTATGGCTACACCTTC. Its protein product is CAWSAYAYGYTF. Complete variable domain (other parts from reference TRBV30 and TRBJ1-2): SQTIHQWPATLVQPVGSPLSLECTVEGTSNPNLYWYRQAAGRGLQLLFYSVGIGQISSEVPQNLSASRPQDRQFILSSKKLLLSDSGFYLCAWSAYAYGYTFGSGTRLTVV.

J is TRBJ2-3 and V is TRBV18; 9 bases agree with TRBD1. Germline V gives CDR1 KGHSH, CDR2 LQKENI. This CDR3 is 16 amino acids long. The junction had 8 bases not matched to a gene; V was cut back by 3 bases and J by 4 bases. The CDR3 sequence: CASSPSRDRVPDTQYF. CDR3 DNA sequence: TGTGCCAGCTCACCCTCCCGGGACAGGGTTCCAGATACGCAGTATTTT.

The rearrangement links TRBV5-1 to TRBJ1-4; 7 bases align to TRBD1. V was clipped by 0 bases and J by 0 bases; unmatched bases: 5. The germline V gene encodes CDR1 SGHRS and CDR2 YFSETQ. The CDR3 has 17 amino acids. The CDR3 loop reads CASSLVGQQTTNEKLFF. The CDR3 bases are TGCGCCAGCAGCTTGGTGGGACAGCAAACAACTAATGAAAAACTGTTTTTT. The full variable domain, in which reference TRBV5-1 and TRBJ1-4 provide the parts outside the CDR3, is KAGVTQTPRYLIKTRGQQVTLSCSPISGHRSVSWYQQTPGQGLQFLFEYFSETQRNKGNFPGRFSGRQFSNSRSEMNVSTLELGDSALYLCASSLVGQQTTNEKLFFGSGTQLSVL.

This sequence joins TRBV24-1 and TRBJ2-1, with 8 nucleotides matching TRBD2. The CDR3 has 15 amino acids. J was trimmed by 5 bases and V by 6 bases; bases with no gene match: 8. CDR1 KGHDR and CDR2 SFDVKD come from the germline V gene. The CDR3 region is CATSLSGGSNNEQFF. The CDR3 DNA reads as TGTGCCACCAGTCTTTCGGGGGGGTCTAACAATGAGCAGTTCTTC.

CDR3 in amino acids: CASSHSPTGANYEQYF. The CDR3 DNA reads TGTGCCAGCAGCCATAGCCCTACGGGAGCTAACTACGAGCAGTACTTC. The V call is TRBV4-2, the J call TRBJ2-7; D is perhaps TRBD2 (6 bases). V was cut by 3 bases and J by 3 bases, with 18 bases left in between. The germline gives CDR1 LGHNA, CDR2 YNFKEQ. The CDR3 length is 16 residues.

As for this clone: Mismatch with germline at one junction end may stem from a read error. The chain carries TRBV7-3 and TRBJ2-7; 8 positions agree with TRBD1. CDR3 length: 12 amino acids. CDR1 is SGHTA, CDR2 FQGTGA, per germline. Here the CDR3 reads CASSTAGTGAVF. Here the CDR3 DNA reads TGTGCCAGCAGCACAGCCGGGACAGGAGCTGTTTTC.

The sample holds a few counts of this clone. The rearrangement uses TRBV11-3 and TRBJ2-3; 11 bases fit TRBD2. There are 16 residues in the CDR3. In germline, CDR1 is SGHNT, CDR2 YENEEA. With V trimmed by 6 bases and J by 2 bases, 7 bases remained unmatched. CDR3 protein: CASSPDSGGDTDTQYF. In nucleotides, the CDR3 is TGTGCCAGCAGTCCTGATAGCGGGGGGGACACAGATACGCAGTATTTT.

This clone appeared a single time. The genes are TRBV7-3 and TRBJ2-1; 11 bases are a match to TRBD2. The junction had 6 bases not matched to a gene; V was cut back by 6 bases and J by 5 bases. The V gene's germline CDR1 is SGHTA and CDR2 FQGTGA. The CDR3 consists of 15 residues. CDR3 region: CASRFTSGGHNEQFF. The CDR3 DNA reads TGTGCCAGCAGGTTTACTAGCGGGGGACACAATGAGCAGTTCTTC.

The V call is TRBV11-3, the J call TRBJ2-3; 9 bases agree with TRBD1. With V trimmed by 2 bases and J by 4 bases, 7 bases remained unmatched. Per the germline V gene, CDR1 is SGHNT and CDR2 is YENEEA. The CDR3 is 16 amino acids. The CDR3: CASSLRKGQGPDTQYF. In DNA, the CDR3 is TGTGCCAGCAGCTTAAGGAAGGGACAGGGACCAGATACGCAGTATTTT.

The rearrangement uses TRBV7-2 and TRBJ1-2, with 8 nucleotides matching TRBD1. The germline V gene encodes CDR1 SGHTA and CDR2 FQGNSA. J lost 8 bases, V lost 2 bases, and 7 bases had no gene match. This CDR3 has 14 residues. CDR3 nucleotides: TGTGCCAGCAGCTTAAGTCGGACAGGGCTCGGCTACACCTTC. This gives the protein CASSLSRTGLGYTF.

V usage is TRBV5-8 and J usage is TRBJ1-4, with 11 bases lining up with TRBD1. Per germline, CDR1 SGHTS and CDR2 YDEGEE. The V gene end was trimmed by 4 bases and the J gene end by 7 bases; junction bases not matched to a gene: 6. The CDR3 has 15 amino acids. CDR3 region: CASSMTGTGGEKLFF. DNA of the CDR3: TGTGCCAGCAGCATGACCGGGACAGGGGGTGAAAAACTGTTTTTT.

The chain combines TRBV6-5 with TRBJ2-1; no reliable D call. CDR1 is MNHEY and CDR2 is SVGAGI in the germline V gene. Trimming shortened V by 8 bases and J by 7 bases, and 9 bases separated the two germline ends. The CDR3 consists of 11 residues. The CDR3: CASWRGNEQFF. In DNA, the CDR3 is TGTGCCAGCTGGCGAGGAAATGAGCAGTTCTTC.

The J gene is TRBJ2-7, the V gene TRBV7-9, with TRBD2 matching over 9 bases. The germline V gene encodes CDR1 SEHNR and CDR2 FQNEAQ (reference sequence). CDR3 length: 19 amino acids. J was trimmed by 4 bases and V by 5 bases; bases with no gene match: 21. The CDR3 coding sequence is TGTGCCAGCAGCCCACCCCCAAATGATATAGCGGGAGCTGGTTACGAGCAGTACTTC. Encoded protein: CASSPPPNDIAGAGYEQYF.

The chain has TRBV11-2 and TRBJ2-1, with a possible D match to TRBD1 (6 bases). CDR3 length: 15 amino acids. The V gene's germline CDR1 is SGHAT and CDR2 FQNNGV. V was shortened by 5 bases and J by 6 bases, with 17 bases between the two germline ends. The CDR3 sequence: CASSPWAGAFNEQFF. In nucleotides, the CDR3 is TGTGCCAGCAGCCCCTGGGCAGGGGCCTTCAATGAGCAGTTCTTC.

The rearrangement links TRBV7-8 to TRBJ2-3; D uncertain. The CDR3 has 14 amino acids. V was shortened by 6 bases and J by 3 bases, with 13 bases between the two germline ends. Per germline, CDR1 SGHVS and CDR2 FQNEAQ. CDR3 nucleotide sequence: TGTGCCAGCAGTAACACTGGGCCTACAGATACGCAGTATTTT. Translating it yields CASSNTGPTDTQYF.